This TCR beta chain was identified during a study of shared clonotypes between healthy human individuals. Study-level points and caveats: Relative to their counterparts shared across all four donors, non-shared clonotypes exhibited diminished generation probabilities.

Turning to this clone: No antigen is known for it.

Positive CCR7 selection of CD45RO-negative cells yielded the naive CD8 cells, and terminally differentiated effector memory CD45RA+ cells were excluded. The table came from immunoSEQ multiplex PCR; TCRdb's copy has only in-frame clones and leaves some out. The sample shows under 2,000,000 clones, just under 95% of them seen only once. The sequenced material came from naive CD8+ T cells sorted from blood. The receptor was isolated from a man in his late teens or twenties in good health.

The CDR3 coding sequence is TGTGCCAGCAGCTTGCCCTCCCTCACCACCGGGGAGCTGTTTTTT. Translating gives CASSLPSLTTGELFF. This rearrangement joins TRBV11-2 to TRBJ2-2; D unresolved. The CDR3 runs to 15 residues. V was shortened by 3 bases and J by 4 bases, with 12 bases between the two germline ends. Germline-derived CDR1 and CDR2 are SGHAT and FQNNGV.